This TCR beta chain was documented in a study of blood T cell repertoires in COVID-19. Study-wide context: T cells, B-cell-depleted T cells, or PBMCs provided the cDNA or gDNA that served as material.

This clone has only a few counts. Repertoires were generated with immunoSEQ multiplex PCR, while TCRdb's copy carries only in-frame clones and drops some. The sample consists of about 64,000 clones, 65% to 90% of them appearing once. V was pared by 3 bases and J by 3 bases, with 5 bases of the junction left unmatched. Per germline, CDR1 SNHLY and CDR2 FYNNEI. This CDR3 contains 14 residues. Source material: peripheral blood. This sequence originates from a man aged 35 to 55 with acute or convalescent COVID-19. The chain uses TRBV2 and TRBJ2-7, with 7 bases fitting TRBD1. The CDR3 DNA sequence: TGTGCCAGCAGTGAGACGGCAGGGGGCTACGAGCAGTACTTC. This encodes CASSETAGGYEQYF.